The clone carrying this TCR beta chain was observed a single time. Its target is not known. Assay: immunoSEQ multiplex PCR; the TCRdb copy retains only in-frame clones and omits some. Of tens of thousands of clones listed, roughly 80% were seen once; the top ten hold roughly a tenth. Trimming took off 4 bases at V and 8 bases at J, with 16 bases between the two ends. Germline V gene sequence: CDR1 SGHRS, CDR2 YFSETQ. CDR3 size: 13 residues. The sample is drawn from a study of OX40 agonist ivuxolimab in advanced cancers. Whole-study results and caveats: Among the nonresponders, some also had low normalized T-cell clonal expansion. Relative to CD4+, CD8+ T cells held more expanded clones on average. The antigens recognized by the expanded peripheral T cells, that is their antigen specificity, were not determined.

At cycle 4 day 1, cycle 7 day 1, and baseline, blood was sampled. Sequences were derived from CD4+ or CD8+ T cells sorted from blood, sampled in a trial of the OX40 agonist ivuxolimab. This receptor was taken from an adult with an advanced solid tumor such as melanoma, head and neck, liver or kidney cancer. The J gene is TRBJ2-7, the V gene TRBV5-1; D not certain. The chain's CDR3 is CASSPDGLRKQYF. CDR3 nucleotide sequence: TGCGCCAGCAGCCCGGACGGTCTACGCAAGCAGTACTTC.